The 5 T cell receptor beta chains below were found in one sample sequenced in a study of shared clonotypes between healthy human individuals. Here immunoSEQ multiplex PCR was the method, and the copy in TCRdb shows in-frame clones only, minus some. The top ten clones hold 34% of a sample with roughly 660,000 clones, 90% of them seen once. The material sequenced was memory CD8+ T cells from PBMCs. Regarding subset: CD45RO+ cells pooled with CCR7-negative TemRA cells. The receptors here all came from a man between 18 and 29 years old in good health. Some clones in this sample may be carry-over from other donors' samples.

The chain couples TRBV6-1 to TRBJ1-5; D might be TRBD1 (5 bases). V was cut by 2 bases and J by 1 base, with 9 bases left in between. Per the germline V gene, CDR1 is MNHNS and CDR2 is SASEGT. This CDR3 comprises 15 residues. The CDR3, as DNA: TGTGCCAGCAGTGAATTGGGACGAAGCAATCAGCCCCAGCATTTT. Its protein is CASSELGRSNQPQHF.

The V gene is TRBV7-9, the J gene TRBJ2-7, with a possible D match to TRBD2 (5 bases). Germline lookup yields CDR1 SEHNR and CDR2 FQNEAQ (reference sequence). CDR3 size: 13 residues. V lost 3 bases and J 9 bases, leaving 15 bases between the germline ends. CDR3: CASSLKYGEGQYF. The CDR3 coding sequence is TGTGCCAGCAGCTTGAAGTACGGGGAAGGGCAGTACTTC.

This clone was counted a single time. The rearrangement links TRBV5-4 to TRBJ2-2, with 7 bases identical to TRBD2. Germline CDR1 and CDR2: SGHNT and YYREEE (reference sequence). CDR3 size: 19 residues. V was pared by 0 bases and J by 5 bases, with 16 bases of the junction left unmatched. The CDR3 region has the DNA TGTGCCAGCAGCTTGGCGGGGCGGGAGTCGTATACTACAACCGGGGAGCTGTTTTTT. Its protein product is CASSLAGRESYTTTGELFF.

For this clone: The sample holds other DNA sequences that translate to the same CDR3. For the CDR3, the DNA is TGTGCCTGGAGTGTGTCAAGCTACGAGCAGTACTTC. This encodes CAWSVSSYEQYF. This chain joins TRBV30 and TRBJ2-7; D gene ambiguous. Germline V CDR1 and CDR2: GTSNPN, SVGIG (reference sequence). The CDR3 is 12 amino acids. The V end was cut by 0 bases, the J end by 3 bases, with 6 bases between.

This chain uses TRBV28 with TRBJ2-7; 7 nucleotides align to TRBD1. The V segment lost 4 bases and the J segment 2 bases; nucleotides outside the gene matches: 14. Looked up from germline, CDR1 is MDHEN and CDR2 is SYDVKM. The CDR3 runs 17 residues. CDR3 loop: CASSSQGSTGNAYEQYF. The CDR3 DNA is TGTGCCAGCAGTTCCCAGGGGTCGACAGGGAATGCCTACGAGCAGTACTTC.